The rows below give T cell receptor beta chains drawn from one sample of a study of cytomegalovirus exposure and HLA in healthy donors. Libraries were prepared by immunoSEQ multiplex PCR; TCRdb keeps only in-frame clonotypes and omits some of them. This sample has some 200,000 clones, with roughly 88% found just once. The sequenced sample consisted of PBMCs. The receptor set was obtained from a woman in her twenties or thirties in good health and CMV-seropositive. Each CDR3 is given with its conserved first and last residue. The D gene is left open where the match is weak. Where a row states a size, it is once, few, many or the class of an expanded clone; other rows omit it.

j_gene | abundance | v_gene | d_gene | CDR3aa | CDR3nt
TRBJ2-7 | . | TRBV27 | TRBD2 | CASRTSGGRQYF | TGTGCCAGCAGGACTAGCGGGGGGAGGCAGTACTTC
TRBJ2-6 | . | TRBV6-5 | . | CASMQKSGANVLTF | TGTGCCAGCATGCAGAAATCTGGGGCCAACGTCCTGACTTTC
TRBJ2-7 | . | TRBV10-3 | TRBD1 | CAISEYRDSEQYF | TGTGCCATCAGTGAATACCGGGACAGCGAGCAGTACTTC
TRBJ2-1 | . | TRBV29-1 | . | CSVRGGGGEQFF | TGCAGCGTCCGAGGCGGCGGCGGTGAGCAGTTCTTC
TRBJ2-6 | . | TRBV7-2 | . | CASSPTASGANVLTF | TGTGCCAGCAGCCCCACAGCCTCTGGGGCCAACGTCCTGACTTTC
TRBJ1-5 | . | TRBV7-2 | . | CASSYLNQPQHF | TGTGCCAGCAGCTATCTGAATCAGCCCCAGCATTTT
TRBJ1-2 | once | TRBV4-1 | TRBD1 | CASSHSTGGRSYGYTF | TGCGCCAGCAGCCATAGCACAGGGGGCCGTTCCTATGGCTACACCTTC
TRBJ2-1 | . | TRBV20-1 | . | CSASERWEQFF | TGCAGTGCTAGTGAGCGGTGGGAGCAGTTCTTC
TRBJ1-2 | . | TRBV6-1 | . | CASSEPVKMQGYYGYTF | TGTGCCAGCAGTGAACCCGTCAAAATGCAGGGGTACTATGGCTACACCTTC
TRBJ1-2 | . | TRBV11-2 | TRBD1 | CASSPGRGQGVYGYTF | TGTGCCAGCAGCCCAGGGAGGGGACAGGGGGTTTATGGCTACACCTTC
TRBJ1-1 | once | TRBV28 | TRBD1 | CASSWDRGILNTEAFF | TGTGCCAGCAGCTGGGACAGGGGGATACTCAACACTGAAGCTTTCTTT
TRBJ2-3 | . | TRBV4-1 | TRBD2 | CASSLIHPPGLAGDTDTQYF | TGCGCCAGCAGCCTGATCCACCCGCCGGGACTAGCGGGGGACACAGATACGCAGTATTTT
TRBJ1-2 | . | TRBV27 | . | CASSLSMRGTYGYTF | TGTGCCAGCAGTTTATCGATGAGGGGGACCTATGGCTACACCTTC
TRBJ2-1 | few | TRBV19 | TRBD1 | CASSDPGQGRNEQFF | TGTGCCAGTAGTGATCCAGGACAGGGACGGAATGAGCAGTTCTTC
TRBJ2-3 | . | TRBV6-1 | . | CASSGGVTGVDLDTQYF | TGTGCCAGCAGTGGAGGGGTTACGGGAGTTGATTTAGATACGCAGTATTTT
TRBJ1-1 | . | TRBV7-5 | . | CARSLAIANKGPRSIEGNTEAFF | TGTGCCAGAAGCTTAGCGATCGCCAACAAAGGGCCCAGATCAATAGAGGGAAACACTGAAGCTTTCTTT
TRBJ1-1 | . | TRBV18 | . | CASSSFGDTTEAFF | TGTGCCAGCTCATCCTTCGGGGATACCACTGAAGCTTTCTTT
TRBJ2-1 | . | TRBV5-1 | . | CASSLASMSSYNEQFF | TGCGCCAGCAGCTTGGCCTCTATGAGCTCCTACAATGAGCAGTTCTTC
TRBJ1-5 | few | TRBV6-5 | TRBD1 | CASRDRDQPQHF | TGTGCCAGTAGGGACAGGGATCAGCCCCAGCATTTT
TRBJ2-1 | . | TRBV7-6 | TRBD2 | CASSHSGSSYNEQFF | TGTGCCAGCAGCCACAGCGGGAGCTCCTACAATGAGCAGTTCTTC
TRBJ2-2 | few | TRBV29-1 | TRBD2 | CSVEEGREASMTGELFF | TGCAGCGTTGAGGAGGGGCGGGAGGCCTCCATGACCGGGGAGCTGTTTTTT
TRBJ2-1 | . | TRBV9 | . | CASSVSTNEQFF | TGTGCCAGCAGCGTAAGTACTAATGAGCAGTTCTTC
TRBJ1-1 | . | TRBV2 | TRBD1 | CASRGGTGLNTEAFF | TGTGCCAGCAGGGGCGGGACAGGTCTGAACACTGAAGCTTTCTTT
TRBJ2-1 | . | TRBV9 | TRBD1 | CASSVEGASYNEQFF | TGTGCCAGCAGCGTAGAGGGGGCCTCCTACAATGAGCAGTTCTTC